These 28 T cell receptor beta chains came from one sample sequenced in a study of T cells in Graves' hyperthyroidism and ophthalmopathy. Researchers took RNA transcripts and amplified the TCR beta CDR3 regions from them. An initial round of RT-PCR targeting the TCR CDR3 relied on the HTBI primer set. TCRdb re-analysed the multiplex PCR reads in MiXCR, keeping a single row per CDR3 protein. The sample lists 300,000 to 400,000 distinct CDR3 sequences, roughly 23% seen once, with around half in the top ten. The specimen sequenced was blood. The receptors here all came from a woman between 50 and 59 years old with Graves' hyperthyroidism.

This clonotype was recorded many times. The chain links TRBV2 to TRBJ2-5; a possible D gene is TRBD2 (5 bases). CDR3 length: 13 amino acids. Germline values: CDR1 SNHLY, CDR2 FYNNEI. V lost 3 bases, J lost 4 bases, and 9 bases lay in between. For the CDR3, the DNA is TGTGCCAGCAGTGACCCGAGGGCAGAGACCCAGTACTTC. Translation gives CASSDPRAETQYF.

This clonotype was detected ten times or more. The chain couples TRBV28 to TRBJ1-3, with D unresolved. Trimming shortened V by 3 bases and J by 8 bases, and 17 bases separated the two germline ends. CDR1 and CDR2 (germline): MDHEN, SYDVKM. The CDR3 covers 15 residues. The CDR3 loop reads CASSFTDSGRDTIYF. DNA of the CDR3: TGTGCCAGCAGTTTCACGGACTCCGGTAGGGACACCATATATTTT.

The chain uses TRBV4-2 and TRBJ1-4; possible D gene TRBD1, 5 bases. This CDR3 is built from 15 residues. Germline lookup yields CDR1 LGHNA and CDR2 YNFKEQ. The V end was cut by 0 bases, the J end by 5 bases, with 10 bases between. The CDR3 reads CASSQDGGENEKLFF. CDR3 in DNA: TGTGCCAGCAGCCAAGACGGGGGAGAGAATGAAAAACTGTTTTTT.

This clonotype was recorded many times. The rearrangement uses TRBV18 and TRBJ2-3; either TRBD1 or TRBD2 may fit D (5 bases each). Germline loops: CDR1 KGHSH, CDR2 LQKENI. This CDR3 comprises 16 residues. Deletions cut 3 bases from V and 6 bases from J, with 19 bases between. CDR3 sequence (DNA): TGTGCCAGCTCACCGGCGCGGAGGTCGGACAAGGATACGCAGTATTTT. It is translated as CASSPARRSDKDTQYF.

In this sample, this clonotype turned up many times. For the CDR3, the DNA is TGCAGTGCTAGAGATCTTCAGGGGTTTGGGGAGCAGTACTTC. Its translation is CSARDLQGFGEQYF. The chain couples TRBV20-1 to TRBJ2-7; D is possibly TRBD1 (6 bases). The CDR3 spans 14 residues. Germline CDR1 DFQATT, CDR2 SNEGSKA (reference sequence). V was trimmed by 0 bases and J by 7 bases, leaving 16 bases between them.

The rearrangement links TRBV10-3 to TRBJ2-7; D is unclear. V was clipped by 8 bases and J by 1 base, with 12 bases between them. Germline CDR1 reads ENHRY; CDR2 reads SYGVKD. The CDR3 has 13 amino acids. The CDR3 DNA sequence: TGTGCCATCGGCCTGGACGGTTCCTACGAGCAGTACTTC. It specifies CAIGLDGSYEQYF.

The CDR3 sequence is CSARDRGTGRDEQYF. CDR3 DNA: TGCAGTGCTAGAGATCGGGGGACAGGGCGGGACGAGCAGTACTTC. The chain links TRBV20-1 to TRBJ2-7; TRBD1 agrees at 9 bases. The CDR3 loop spans 15 amino acids. Per germline, CDR1 DFQATT and CDR2 SNEGSKA (reference sequence). J was trimmed by 5 bases and V by 0 bases; bases with no gene match: 8.

At least ten counts were recorded for this clonotype. The chain links TRBV3-1 to TRBJ1-1; D call uncertain. V lost 0 bases, J lost 11 bases, and 13 bases lay in between. Germline lookup yields CDR1 LGHDT and CDR2 YNNKEL (reference sequence). This CDR3 is built from 13 residues. Here the CDR3 reads CASSQDGELFAFF. In nucleotides, the CDR3 is TGTGCCAGCAGCCAAGATGGGGAGCTGTTTGCTTTCTTT.

CDR3 DNA: TGTGCCAGCAGTTACACCTCGGGTCAGAAAGAGACCCAGTACTTC. This translates into CASSYTSGQKETQYF. The rearrangement uses TRBV6-5 and TRBJ2-5; D remains ambiguous. This CDR3 has 15 amino acids. V was clipped by 2 bases and J by 3 bases, with 13 bases between them. Germline-derived CDR1 and CDR2 are MNHEY and SVGAGI.

This clonotype was seen more than once but under ten times. This chain joins TRBV11-2 and TRBJ1-1; D call uncertain. This CDR3 is built from 14 residues. V shed 5 bases and J shed 5 bases, with 15 bases lying between them. Germline lookup yields CDR1 SGHAT and CDR2 FQNNGV. CDR3 in amino acids: CASSPFFLRTEAFF. The CDR3 bases are TGTGCCAGCAGCCCCTTTTTTCTGAGGACTGAAGCTTTCTTT.

The CDR3 DNA is TGTGCCAGCATTTGGACAGGGGAAGGATGGGAAAAACTGTTTTTT. Its protein is CASIWTGEGWEKLFF. The J gene is TRBJ1-4, the V gene TRBV6-5; 9 bases fit TRBD1. The CDR3 spans 15 residues. Germline V gives CDR1 MNHEY, CDR2 SVGAGI. V lost 7 bases, J lost 8 bases, and 11 bases stayed unmatched.

This rearrangement joins TRBV3-1 to TRBJ2-2; maybe TRBD2 (5 bases). The V gene's germline CDR1 is LGHDT and CDR2 YNNKEL (reference sequence). The CDR3 is 12 residues long. The V end was cut by 7 bases, the J end by 5 bases, with 8 bases between. CDR3 nucleotide sequence: TGTGCCAGCAAGAGGGCGACCGGGGAGCTGTTTTTT. Translating it yields CASKRATGELFF.

Only one count was recorded for this clonotype. This may stem from a read error, because a much larger clone lies one nucleotide away. V is TRBV12-3 or TRBV12-4 and J is TRBJ1-2, with 7 bases identical to TRBD1. This CDR3 comprises 13 residues. V shed 1 base and J 7 bases; nucleotides not matched to a gene: 3. The CDR3: CASSLVQGGGYTF. In DNA, the CDR3 is TGTGCCAGCAGTTTAGTCCAGGGGGGTGGCTACACCTTC.

At least ten counts were recorded for this clonotype. The CDR3 reads CASSRGGVDTDTQYF. The CDR3 coding sequence is TGCGCCAGCAGCCGCGGAGGGGTCGACACAGATACGCAGTATTTT. V gene TRBV5-1 combines with J gene TRBJ2-3, with D maybe TRBD2 (6 bases). The V end was cut by 4 bases, the J end by 2 bases, with 14 bases between. The germline V gene encodes CDR1 SGHRS and CDR2 YFSETQ. This CDR3 is 15 amino acids long.

This clonotype was picked up many times. The chain has TRBV7-9 and TRBJ1-1, with no clear D. The germline V gene encodes CDR1 SEHNR and CDR2 FQNEAQ (reference sequence). This CDR3 is 14 amino acids long. V was pared by 1 base and J by 0 bases, with 6 bases between. The CDR3 protein is CASSLGDLNTEAFF. CDR3 in DNA: TGTGCCAGCAGCTTAGGGGATCTGAACACTGAAGCTTTCTTT.

Written as DNA, the CDR3 is TGTGCCAGCAGATACTCCGGCAGATCCTACAATGAGCAGTTCTTC. Its protein is CASRYSGRSYNEQFF. The rearrangement links TRBV12-3 or TRBV12-4 to TRBJ2-1; D is ambiguous. V dropped 6 bases and J dropped 1 base, with 13 bases sitting between them. The CDR3 is 15 residues long.

There are many counts of this clonotype. The chain couples TRBV28 to TRBJ2-2; 8 nucleotides align to TRBD2. The CDR3 spans 15 residues. The germline gives CDR1 MDHEN, CDR2 SYDVKM. Germline trimming cut 7 bases from V and 6 bases from J; bases unmatched to any gene: 10. DNA for the CDR3: TGTGCCAGCAAATCGCGGGGGGCGGGGTCCGGGGAGCTGTTTTTT. Protein sequence: CASKSRGAGSGELFF.

This clonotype was picked up many times. The chain combines TRBV7-2 with TRBJ2-1; 8 positions agree with TRBD1. The germline CDR1 and CDR2 sequences are SGHTA and FQGNSA. This CDR3 has 15 residues. The V segment lost 5 bases and the J segment 2 bases; nucleotides outside the gene matches: 5. In DNA form, the CDR3 reads TGTGCCAGCAGCCGGGACAGGCGGACCTACAATGAGCAGTTCTTC. Translating it yields CASSRDRRTYNEQFF.

This clonotype has ten or more counts. The V and J genes are TRBV6-1 and TRBJ1-2, with 8 bases lining up with TRBD1. The germline gives CDR1 MNHNS, CDR2 SASEGT. J lost 13 bases, V lost 5 bases, and 12 bases had no gene match. The CDR3 has 13 amino acids. The DNA of the CDR3 is TGTGCCAGCAGTACCGGACAGGGAGAGGTCGGCACCTTC. This translates into CASSTGQGEVGTF.

This clonotype was seen at least ten times. This sequence joins TRBV6-1 and TRBJ2-1, with D tentatively TRBD2 (7 bases). V dropped 10 bases and J dropped 10 bases, with 8 bases sitting between them. The CDR3 has 9 residues. Germline V gene lookup returns CDR1 MNHNS and CDR2 SASEGT. This CDR3 is CATGGEQFF. The CDR3 bases are TGTGCCACGGGGGGCGAGCAGTTCTTC.

The table lists this clonotype with many counts. V gene TRBV27 combines with J gene TRBJ2-3, with TRBD2 as a possible D gene (5 bases). Trimming shortened V by 6 bases and J by 2 bases, and 12 bases separated the two germline ends. The germline gives CDR1 MNHEY, CDR2 SMNVEV (reference sequence). CDR3 length: 14 amino acids. The CDR3 DNA reads TGTGCCAGCAGGGTGGACTCCTACACAGATACGCAGTATTTT. Encoded protein: CASRVDSYTDTQYF.

This clonotype has a count of ten or more. V and J are TRBV12-3 or TRBV12-4 and TRBJ1-2, with a weak D call TRBD1 (5 bases). There are 13 residues in the CDR3. Trimming pared 2 bases from V and 4 bases from J, leaving 8 bases between. CDR3 amino acids: CASSLRGGYGYTF. DNA of the CDR3: TGTGCCAGCAGTTTACGGGGGGGCTATGGCTACACCTTC.

This clonotype was seen repeatedly, ten times or more. V is TRBV20-1 and J is TRBJ2-7, with D maybe TRBD2 (6 bases). CDR3 length: 10 residues. The germline CDR1 and CDR2 sequences are DFQATT and SNEGSKA (reference sequence). V was shortened by 5 bases and J by 4 bases, with 6 bases between the two germline ends. The CDR3 sequence: CSAGTYEQYF. The CDR3 DNA sequence: TGCAGTGCTGGGACTTACGAGCAGTACTTC.

The chain combines TRBV11-2 with TRBJ1-1; no firm D call. Trimming stripped 5 bases from V and 5 bases from J, with 12 bases between. Germline CDR1 and CDR2: SGHAT and FQNNGV. This CDR3 has 13 residues. CDR3 amino acids: CASSPSSRTEAFF. CDR3 coding DNA: TGTGCCAGCAGCCCTAGTAGTAGGACTGAAGCTTTCTTT.

This clonotype has a handful of counts. This sequence joins TRBV29-1 and TRBJ1-2, with a possible D match to TRBD1 (5 bases). V was trimmed by 5 bases and J by 7 bases, leaving 20 bases between them. Per germline, CDR1 SQVTM and CDR2 ANQGSEA. There are 14 residues in the CDR3. CDR3 sequence (DNA): TGCAGCGTTTCAAGGTCGGGGGGGTCGAGTGGCTACACCTTC. It codes for CSVSRSGGSSGYTF. Full variable domain (missing parts from reference TRBV29-1 and TRBJ1-2): SAVISQKPSRDICQRGTSLTIQCQVDSQVTMMFWYRQQPGQSLTLIATANQGSEATYESGFVIDKFPISRPNLTFSTLTVSNMSPEDSSIYLCSVSRSGGSSGYTFGSGTRLTVV.

This clonotype was seen at least ten times. This sequence joins TRBV28 and TRBJ1-1; maybe TRBD1 (5 bases). V gave up 7 bases and J gave up 3 bases, with 12 bases separating them. The germline CDR1 and CDR2 sequences are MDHEN and SYDVKM. The CDR3 sequence is 13 residues long. Written as DNA, the CDR3 is TGTGCCAGCACGCCGGGGCGGGACACTGAAGCTTTCTTT. Translating it yields CASTPGRDTEAFF.

This clonotype was seen more than once but under ten times. This chain links TRBV5-6 with TRBJ1-5; 9 nucleotides line up with TRBD1. The ends lost 4 bases at V and 3 bases at J; junction bases unmatched: 8. This CDR3 spans 16 amino acids. Germline-derived CDR1 and CDR2 are SGHDT and YYEEEE. The CDR3 DNA sequence: TGTGCCAGCAGCCAGGGGGACAGGGAAAACAATCAGCCCCAGCATTTT. Translation gives CASSQGDRENNQPQHF.

This clonotype was seen ten or more times. The chain joins TRBV7-2 to TRBJ2-1, with 10 bases identical to TRBD2. Per the germline V gene, CDR1 is SGHTA and CDR2 is FQGNSA. This CDR3 has 15 amino acids. Losses at the gene ends were 3 bases for V and 8 bases for J; bases not matched to a gene: 7. The CDR3 reads CASSLRTSGVDEQFF. CDR3 nucleotides: TGTGCCAGCAGCTTGCGGACTAGCGGAGTGGATGAGCAGTTCTTC.